This T cell receptor (beta chain) comes out of a study of blood T cell repertoires in COVID-19. Study-wide context: COVID-19 samples collected from the United States, Italy and Spain covered acute and convalescent phases. Sources were T cells, B-cell-depleted T cells, or PBMCs; the material itself was cDNA or gDNA.

Original data processing: It was from reference gene primer amplification that nucleated cell counts were estimated. The data were produced by immunoSEQ multiplex PCR, yet TCRdb's version contains in-frame clones alone and is incomplete. D and trimming come from the DNA, and the V and J calls and clone size come from that table. The table includes around 94,000 clones, about four fifths detected once. V lost 5 bases, J lost 0 bases, and 14 bases lay in between. The CDR3 extends over 15 amino acids. Germline V gene data show CDR1 as SGHNT and CDR2 as YYREEE (reference sequence). This clonotype was obtained from a human donor in a cohort sampled during active COVID-19. The sequencing input was peripheral blood. The chain links TRBV5-4 to TRBJ1-2; weak D call: TRBD1 (5 bases). This CDR3 is CASSPGAASNYGYTF. CDR3 DNA: TGTGCCAGCAGTCCTGGGGCGGCATCTAACTATGGCTACACCTTC.